This T cell receptor beta chain comes out of a study of shared clonotypes between healthy human individuals. As for the study in general: Donors had three CD4 naive, three CD4 memory, two CD8 naive and one CD8 memory plate apiece. Study results and caveats: Apart from blood, nothing was sampled; tissue repertoires likely differ. Despite large depth, sorted-subset datasets appeared incompletely sequenced.

Data came from immunoSEQ multiplex PCR; TCRdb stores just in-frame clones and leaves some out. The sample lists about 2.4 million clones; 80% to 95% were seen once. In the case of this clone: Antigen unknown.

The CDR3 has 15 amino acids. V lost 8 bases, J lost 0 bases, and 16 bases lay in between. Per the germline V gene, CDR1 is LNHDA and CDR2 is SQIVND (reference sequence). The V call is TRBV19, the J call TRBJ1-1; D gene uncertain. The sample taken for sequencing was naive CD4+ T cells from PBMCs. Indicated subset: CD45RA+ positively selected. The clonotype was recovered from a man younger than 30 in good health. Some clones in this sample may be carry-over from other donors' samples. DNA for the CDR3: TGTGCCAGTTCCTCCACACAAGTTTTGAACACTGAAGCTTTCTTT. The encoded protein is CASSSTQVLNTEAFF.